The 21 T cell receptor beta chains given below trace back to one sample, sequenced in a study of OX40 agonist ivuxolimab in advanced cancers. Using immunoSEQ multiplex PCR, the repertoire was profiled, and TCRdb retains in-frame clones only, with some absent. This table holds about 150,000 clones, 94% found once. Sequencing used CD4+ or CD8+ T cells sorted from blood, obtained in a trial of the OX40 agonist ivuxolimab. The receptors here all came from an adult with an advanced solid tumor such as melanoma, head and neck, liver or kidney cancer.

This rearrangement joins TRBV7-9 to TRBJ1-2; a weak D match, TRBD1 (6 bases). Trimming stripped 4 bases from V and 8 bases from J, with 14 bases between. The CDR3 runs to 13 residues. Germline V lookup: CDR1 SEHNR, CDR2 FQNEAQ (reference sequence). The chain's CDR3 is CASSSRGGYGYTF. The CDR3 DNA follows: TGTGCCAGCAGCTCAAGGGGGGGCTACGGCTACACCTTC.

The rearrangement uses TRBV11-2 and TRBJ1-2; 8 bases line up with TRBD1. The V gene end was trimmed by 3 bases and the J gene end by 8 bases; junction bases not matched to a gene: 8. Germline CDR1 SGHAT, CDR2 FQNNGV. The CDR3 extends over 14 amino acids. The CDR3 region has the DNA TGTGCCAGCAGCTTGCGGGACAGGAATTCCGGCTACACCTTC. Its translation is CASSLRDRNSGYTF.

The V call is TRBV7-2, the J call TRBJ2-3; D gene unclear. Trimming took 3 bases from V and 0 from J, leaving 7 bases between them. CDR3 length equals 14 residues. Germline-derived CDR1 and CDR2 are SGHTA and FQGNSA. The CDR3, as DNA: TGTGCCAGCAGCTTCGACGGGAGCACAGATACGCAGTATTTT. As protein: CASSFDGSTDTQYF.

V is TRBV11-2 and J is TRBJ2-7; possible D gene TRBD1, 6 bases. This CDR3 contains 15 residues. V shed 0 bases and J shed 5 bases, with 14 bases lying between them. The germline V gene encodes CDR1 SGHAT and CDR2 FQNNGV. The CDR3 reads CASSLDLTGPNEQYF. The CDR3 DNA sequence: TGTGCCAGCAGCTTAGATCTGACAGGTCCAAACGAGCAGTACTTC.

The chain's CDR3 is CASSPQGFYGYTF. The CDR3 nucleotides read TGTGCCAGCAGCCCGCAGGGCTTCTATGGCTACACCTTC. The gene calls are TRBV14 and TRBJ1-2; maybe TRBD1 (5 bases). The CDR3 runs 13 residues. In germline, CDR1 is SGHDN, CDR2 FVKESK. V was cut by 4 bases and J by 4 bases, with 10 bases left in between.

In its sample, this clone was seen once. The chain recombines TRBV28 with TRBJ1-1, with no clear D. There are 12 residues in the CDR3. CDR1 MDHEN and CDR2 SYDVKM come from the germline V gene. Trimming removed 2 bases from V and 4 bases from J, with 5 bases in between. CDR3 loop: CASSLVSTEAFF. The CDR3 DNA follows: TGTGCCAGCAGTTTAGTGTCCACTGAAGCTTTCTTT.

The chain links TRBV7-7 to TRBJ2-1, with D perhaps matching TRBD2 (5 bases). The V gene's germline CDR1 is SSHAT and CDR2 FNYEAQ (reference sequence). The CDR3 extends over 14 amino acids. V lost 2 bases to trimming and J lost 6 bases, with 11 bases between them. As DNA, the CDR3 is TGTGCCAGCAGCTTACTAGCACCTGGCAATGAGCAGTTCTTC. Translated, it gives CASSLLAPGNEQFF.

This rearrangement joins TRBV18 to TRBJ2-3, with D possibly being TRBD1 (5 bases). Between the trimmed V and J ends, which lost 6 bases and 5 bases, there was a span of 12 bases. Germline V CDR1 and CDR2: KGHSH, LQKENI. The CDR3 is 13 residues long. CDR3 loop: CASSPTAGDTQYF. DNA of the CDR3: TGTGCCAGCTCGCCGACAGCAGGAGATACGCAGTATTTT.

The CDR3 is CASSPTVGAGNQPQHF. CDR3 sequence (DNA): TGTGCCAGCAGTCCCACCGTGGGTGCTGGCAATCAGCCCCAGCATTTT. The chain combines TRBV2 with TRBJ1-5; D not resolved. Trimming pared 5 bases from V and 2 bases from J, leaving 16 bases between. Per germline, CDR1 SNHLY and CDR2 FYNNEI. This CDR3 contains 16 residues.

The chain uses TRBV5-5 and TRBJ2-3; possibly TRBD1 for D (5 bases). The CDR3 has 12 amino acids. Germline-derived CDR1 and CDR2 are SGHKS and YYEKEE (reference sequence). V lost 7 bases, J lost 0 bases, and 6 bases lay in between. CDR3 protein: CASDRSTDTQYF. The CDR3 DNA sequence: TGTGCCAGCGACAGAAGCACAGATACGCAGTATTTT.

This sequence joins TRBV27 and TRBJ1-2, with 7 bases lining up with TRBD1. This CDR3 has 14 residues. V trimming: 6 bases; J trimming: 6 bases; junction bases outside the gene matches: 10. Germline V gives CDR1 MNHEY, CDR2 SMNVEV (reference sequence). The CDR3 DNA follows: TGTGCCAGCAGACCCCAGTGGACAGGTCATGGCTACACCTTC. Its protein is CASRPQWTGHGYTF.

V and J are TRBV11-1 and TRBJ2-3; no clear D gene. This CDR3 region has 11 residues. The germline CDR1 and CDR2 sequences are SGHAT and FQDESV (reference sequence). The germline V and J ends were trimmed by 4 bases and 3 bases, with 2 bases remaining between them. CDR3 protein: CASSSTDTQYF. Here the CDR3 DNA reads TGTGCCAGCAGCTCAACAGATACGCAGTATTTT.

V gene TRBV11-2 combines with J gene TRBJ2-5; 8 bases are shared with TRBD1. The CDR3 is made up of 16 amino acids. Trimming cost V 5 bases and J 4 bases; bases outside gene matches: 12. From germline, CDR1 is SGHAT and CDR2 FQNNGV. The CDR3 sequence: CASSPYSGGTGETQYF. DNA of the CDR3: TGTGCCAGCAGCCCTTATTCAGGCGGGACAGGAGAGACCCAGTACTTC.

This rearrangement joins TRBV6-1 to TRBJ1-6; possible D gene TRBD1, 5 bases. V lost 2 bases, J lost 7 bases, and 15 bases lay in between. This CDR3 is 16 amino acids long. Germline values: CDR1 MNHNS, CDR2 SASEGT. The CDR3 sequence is CASSERRRGENSPLHF. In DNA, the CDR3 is TGTGCCAGCAGTGAAAGAAGGAGGGGAGAAAATTCACCCCTCCACTTT.

The DNA of the CDR3 is TGTGCCAGCAGACTTCAGGAGAACACTGAAGCTTTCTTT. Protein sequence: CASRLQENTEAFF. The gene calls are TRBV6-5 and TRBJ1-1; D is unresolved. V was trimmed by 6 bases and J by 1 base, leaving 9 bases between them. The length of the CDR3 is 13 residues. Looked up from germline, CDR1 is MNHEY and CDR2 is SVGAGI.

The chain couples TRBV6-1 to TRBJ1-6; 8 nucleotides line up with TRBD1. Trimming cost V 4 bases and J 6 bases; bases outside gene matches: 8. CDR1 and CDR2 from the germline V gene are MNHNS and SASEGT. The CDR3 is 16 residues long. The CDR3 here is CASSAYQGAPNSPLHF. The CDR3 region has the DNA TGTGCCAGCAGTGCCTATCAGGGGGCGCCTAATTCACCCCTCCACTTT.

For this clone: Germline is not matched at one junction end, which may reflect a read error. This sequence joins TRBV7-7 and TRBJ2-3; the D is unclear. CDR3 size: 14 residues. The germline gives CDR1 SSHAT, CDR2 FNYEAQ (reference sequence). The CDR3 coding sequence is TGTGCTAGCAGCTTATCCCCGGTGAGGGATACGCAGTATTTT. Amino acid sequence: CASSLSPVRDTQYF.

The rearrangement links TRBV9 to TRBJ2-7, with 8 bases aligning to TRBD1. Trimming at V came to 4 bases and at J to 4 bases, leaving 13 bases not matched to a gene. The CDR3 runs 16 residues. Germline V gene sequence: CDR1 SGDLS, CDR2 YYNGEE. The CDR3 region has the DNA TGTGCCAGCAGCCCACAAGAGGACAGGGTGTTTTACGAGCAGTACTTC. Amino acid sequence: CASSPQEDRVFYEQYF.

The CDR3 DNA sequence: TGTGCCAGCCTGACCCGGACAGGGAGAGGGGACAATGAGCAGTTCTTC. It is translated as CASLTRTGRGDNEQFF. The chain has TRBV28 and TRBJ2-1, with TRBD1 matching 8 bases. Germline loops: CDR1 MDHEN, CDR2 SYDVKM. V dropped 8 bases and J dropped 5; count of bases not matched to a gene: 14. This CDR3 comprises 16 residues.

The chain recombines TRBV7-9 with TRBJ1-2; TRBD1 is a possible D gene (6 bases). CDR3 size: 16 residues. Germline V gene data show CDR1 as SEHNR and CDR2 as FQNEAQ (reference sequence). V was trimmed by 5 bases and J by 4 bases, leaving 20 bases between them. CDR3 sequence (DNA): TGTGCCAGCAGCGATAGTTTCAGGGGCAGGACCTATGGCTACACCTTC. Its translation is CASSDSFRGRTYGYTF.

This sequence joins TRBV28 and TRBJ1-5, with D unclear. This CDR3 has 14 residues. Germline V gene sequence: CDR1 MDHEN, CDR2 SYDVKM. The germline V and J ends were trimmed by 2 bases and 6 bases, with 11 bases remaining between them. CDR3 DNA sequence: TGTGCCAGCAGTTTAGTGGCGGGAGGTCAGCCCCAGCATTTT. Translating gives CASSLVAGGQPQHF.